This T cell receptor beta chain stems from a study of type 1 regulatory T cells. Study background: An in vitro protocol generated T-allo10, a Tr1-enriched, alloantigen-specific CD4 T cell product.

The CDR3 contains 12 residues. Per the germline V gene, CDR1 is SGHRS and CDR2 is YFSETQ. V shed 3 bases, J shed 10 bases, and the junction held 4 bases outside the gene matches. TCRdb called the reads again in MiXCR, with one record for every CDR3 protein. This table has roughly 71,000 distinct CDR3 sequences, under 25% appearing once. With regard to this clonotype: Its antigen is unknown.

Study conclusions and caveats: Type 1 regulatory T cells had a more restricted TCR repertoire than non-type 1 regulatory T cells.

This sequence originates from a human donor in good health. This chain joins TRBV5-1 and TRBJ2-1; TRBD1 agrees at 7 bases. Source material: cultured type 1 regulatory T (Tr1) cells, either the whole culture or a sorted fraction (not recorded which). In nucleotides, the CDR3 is TGCGCCAGCAGCTACAGGGGAGACGAGCAGTTCTTC. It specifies CASSYRGDEQFF.